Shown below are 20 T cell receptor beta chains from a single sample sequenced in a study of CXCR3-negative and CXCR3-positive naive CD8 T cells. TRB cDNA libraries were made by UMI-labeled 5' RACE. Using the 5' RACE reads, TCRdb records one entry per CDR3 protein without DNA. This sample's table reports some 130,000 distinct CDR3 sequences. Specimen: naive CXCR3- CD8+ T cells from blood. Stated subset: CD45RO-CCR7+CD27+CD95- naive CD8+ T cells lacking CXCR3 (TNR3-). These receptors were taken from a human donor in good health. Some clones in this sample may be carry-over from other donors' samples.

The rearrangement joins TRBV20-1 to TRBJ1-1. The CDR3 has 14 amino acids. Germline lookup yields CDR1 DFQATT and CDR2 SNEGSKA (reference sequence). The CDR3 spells CSARLRRENTEAFF.

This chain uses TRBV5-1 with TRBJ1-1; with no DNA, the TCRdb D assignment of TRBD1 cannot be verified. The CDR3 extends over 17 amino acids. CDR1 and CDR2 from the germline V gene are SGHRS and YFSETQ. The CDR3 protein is CASSLWATGQGGTEAFF.

Here the CDR3 reads CASSLEREGEFF. The chain is built from TRBV7-9 and TRBJ2-1; TCRdb designates TRBD2, a call that cannot be tested without DNA. The CDR3 has 12 residues. Germline CDR1 and CDR2: SEHNR and FQNEAQ (reference sequence).

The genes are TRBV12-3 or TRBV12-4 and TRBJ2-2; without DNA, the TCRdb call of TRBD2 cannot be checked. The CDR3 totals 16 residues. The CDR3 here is CASSLSGRTNTGELFF.

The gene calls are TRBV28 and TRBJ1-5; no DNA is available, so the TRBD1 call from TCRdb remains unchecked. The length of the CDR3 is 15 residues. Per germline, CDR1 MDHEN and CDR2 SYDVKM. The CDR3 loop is CASSPYRGGNQPQHF.

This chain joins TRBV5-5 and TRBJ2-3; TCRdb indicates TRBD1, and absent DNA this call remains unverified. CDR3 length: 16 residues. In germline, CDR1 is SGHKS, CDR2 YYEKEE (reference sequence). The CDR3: CASSPLWEPSTDTQYF.

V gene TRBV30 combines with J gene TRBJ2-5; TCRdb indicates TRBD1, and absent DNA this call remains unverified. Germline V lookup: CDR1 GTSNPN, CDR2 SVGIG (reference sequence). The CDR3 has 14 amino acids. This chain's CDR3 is CAWSVGVRGETQYF.

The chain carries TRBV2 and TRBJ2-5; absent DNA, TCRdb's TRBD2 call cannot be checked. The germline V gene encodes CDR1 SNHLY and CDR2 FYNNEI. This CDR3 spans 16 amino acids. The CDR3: CASRDLEGASVETQYF.

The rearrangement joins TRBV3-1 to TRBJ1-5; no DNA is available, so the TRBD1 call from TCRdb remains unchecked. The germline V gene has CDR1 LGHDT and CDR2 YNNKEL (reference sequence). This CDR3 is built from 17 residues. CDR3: CASSQDSPPSNNQPQHF. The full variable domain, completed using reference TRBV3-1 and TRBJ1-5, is DTAVSQTPKYLVTQMGNDKSIKCEQNLGHDTMYWYKQDSKKFLKIMFSYNNKELIINETVPNRFSPKSPDKAHLNLHINSLELGDSAVYFCASSQDSPPSNNQPQHFGDGTRLSIL.

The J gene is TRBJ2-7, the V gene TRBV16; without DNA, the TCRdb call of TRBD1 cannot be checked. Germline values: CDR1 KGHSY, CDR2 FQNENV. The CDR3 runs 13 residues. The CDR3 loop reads CASSQSRGGEQYF.

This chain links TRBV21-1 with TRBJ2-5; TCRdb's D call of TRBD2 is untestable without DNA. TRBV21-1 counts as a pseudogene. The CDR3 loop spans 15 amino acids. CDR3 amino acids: CASSKEEGFQETQYF.

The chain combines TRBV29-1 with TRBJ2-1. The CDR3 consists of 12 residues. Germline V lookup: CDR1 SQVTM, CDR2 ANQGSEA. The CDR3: CSVDAGHNEQFF.

CDR3 region: CSVVGPSGRAGEQFF. This chain connects TRBV29-1 to TRBJ2-1; TCRdb's D call, TRBD2, is unchecked because there is no DNA. The germline V gene encodes CDR1 SQVTM and CDR2 ANQGSEA. CDR3 length: 15 amino acids.

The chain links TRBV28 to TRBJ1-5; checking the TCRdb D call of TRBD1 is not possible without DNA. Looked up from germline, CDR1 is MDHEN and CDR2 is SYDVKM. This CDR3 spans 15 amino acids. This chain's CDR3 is CASSLERQANQPQHF.

This chain's CDR3 is CASSWTSGLSYEQYF. V is TRBV2 and J is TRBJ2-7; TCRdb selects TRBD2, and the lack of DNA leaves this call unchecked. Germline-derived CDR1 and CDR2 are SNHLY and FYNNEI. There are 15 residues in the CDR3.

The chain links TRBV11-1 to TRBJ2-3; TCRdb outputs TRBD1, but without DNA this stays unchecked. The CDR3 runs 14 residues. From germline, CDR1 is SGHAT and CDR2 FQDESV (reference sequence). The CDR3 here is CASSWGGGTDTQYF.

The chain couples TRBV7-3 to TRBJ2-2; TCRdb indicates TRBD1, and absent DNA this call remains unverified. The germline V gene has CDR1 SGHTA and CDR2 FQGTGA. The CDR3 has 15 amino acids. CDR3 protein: CASSIGTGDTGELFF. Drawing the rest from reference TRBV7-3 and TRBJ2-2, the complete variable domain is GAGVSQTPSNKVTEKGKYVELRCDPISGHTALYWYRQSLGQGPEFLIYFQGTGAADDSGLPNDRFFAVRPEGSVSTLKIQRTERGDSAVYLCASSIGTGDTGELFFGEGSRLTVL.

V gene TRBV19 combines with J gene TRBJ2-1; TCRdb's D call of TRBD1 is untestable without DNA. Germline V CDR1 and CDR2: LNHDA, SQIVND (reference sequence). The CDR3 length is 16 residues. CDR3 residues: CASTGEQAGESNEQFF.

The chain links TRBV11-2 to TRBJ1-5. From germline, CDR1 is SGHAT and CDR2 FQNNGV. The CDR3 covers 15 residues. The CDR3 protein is CASSLDRWSEQPQHF.

The CDR3 loop is CASSLDRAGLTDTQYF. The chain couples TRBV7-2 to TRBJ2-3; the D call from TCRdb, TRBD2, cannot be confirmed without DNA. Germline CDR1 SGHTA, CDR2 FQGNSA. This CDR3 is built from 16 residues. The variable domain in full, with the rest retrieved from reference TRBV7-2 and TRBJ2-3, is GAGVSQSPSNKVTEKGKDVELRCDPISGHTALYWYRQSLGQGLEFLIYFQGNSAPDKSGLPSDRFSAERTGGSVSTLTIQRTQQEDSAVYLCASSLDRAGLTDTQYFGPGTRLTVL.